Each of the 24 T cell receptor beta chains below was sequenced from the same sample in a study of blood T cell repertoires in COVID-19. Profiled with immunoSEQ multiplex PCR; TCRdb holds only in-frame clones, not every one. The table lists about 59,000 clones, 65% to 90% of them singletons. The sequencing input was peripheral blood. The receptors stem from a woman older than 75 with active or convalescent COVID-19.

The chain employs TRBV4-1 and TRBJ1-1; a weak D match, TRBD1 (5 bases). The CDR3 runs to 16 residues. Germline V gene data show CDR1 as MGHRA and CDR2 as YSYEKL. V was clipped by 1 base and J by 4 bases, with 16 bases between them. CDR3 in amino acids: CASSQADSGRSTEAFF. The CDR3 nucleotides are TGCGCCAGCAGCCAAGCCGATTCAGGGAGGAGCACTGAAGCTTTCTTT.

This chain uses TRBV15 with TRBJ2-1; 7 bases are shared with TRBD2. The J segment lost 7 bases and the V segment lost 6 bases, leaving 9 bases of the junction unmatched. The CDR3 length is 14 residues. Germline CDR1 is LNHNV and CDR2 is YYDKDF (reference sequence). CDR3 coding DNA: TGTGCCACCAGGGGGGAGGGAGTATCTAATGAGCAGTTCTTC. Protein: CATRGEGVSNEQFF.

The genes are TRBV19 and TRBJ1-3, with D uncertain. The CDR3 sequence is 15 residues long. Germline assignment: CDR1 LNHDA and CDR2 SQIVND (reference sequence). V shed 3 bases and J shed 0 bases, with 9 bases lying between them. The CDR3 DNA reads TGTGCCAGTAGTATCGACTGGAGCTCTGGAAACACCATATATTTT. Amino acids: CASSIDWSSGNTIYF. Supplemented by reference TRBV19 and TRBJ1-3, the full variable domain reads DGGITQSPKYLFRKEGQNVTLSCEQNLNHDAMYWYRQDPGQGLRLIYYSQIVNDFQKGDIAEGYSVSREKKESFPLTVTSAQKNPTAFYLCASSIDWSSGNTIYFGEGSWLTVV.

The chain is built from TRBV5-1 and TRBJ1-1; D gene unclear. The CDR3 sequence is 15 residues long. Deletions cut 0 bases from V and 2 bases from J, with 11 bases between. Germline-derived CDR1 and CDR2 are SGHRS and YFSETQ. This CDR3 reads CASSLEPGTNTEAFF. Written as DNA, the CDR3 is TGCGCCAGCAGCTTGGAGCCAGGAACTAACACTGAAGCTTTCTTT.

The V and J genes are TRBV6-5 and TRBJ1-4; D not resolved. The V gene lost 0 bases and the J gene lost 5 bases, with 10 bases spanning the gap. The CDR3 sequence is 15 residues long. Germline V gene lookup returns CDR1 MNHEY and CDR2 SVGAGI. The CDR3 protein is CASSYSGSGNEKLFF. CDR3 in DNA: TGTGCCAGCAGTTACTCGGGAAGCGGGAATGAAAAACTGTTTTTT.

V usage is TRBV29-1 and J usage is TRBJ1-2; D uncertain. The CDR3 covers 12 residues. Trimming removed 4 bases from V and 7 bases from J, with 13 bases in between. Germline V gives CDR1 SQVTM, CDR2 ANQGSEA. The CDR3 protein is CSVGSIEGGYTF. CDR3 nucleotide sequence: TGCAGCGTTGGCTCCATCGAGGGTGGCTACACCTTC.

The chain uses TRBV7-3 and TRBJ2-3; TRBD2 matches at 14 bases. Germline V gene data show CDR1 as SGHTA and CDR2 as FQGTGA. The CDR3 loop spans 15 amino acids. With V trimmed by 5 bases and J by 7 bases, 5 bases remained unmatched. CDR3 residues: CASSLTSGGAYTQYF. DNA of the CDR3: TGTGCCAGCAGCCTGACTAGCGGGGGGGCCTATACGCAGTATTTT.

This chain links TRBV9 with TRBJ2-5, with 10 bases identical to TRBD2. CDR3 length: 15 residues. Unmatched junction bases numbered 2, after V lost 1 base and J lost 2 bases. CDR1 SGDLS and CDR2 YYNGEE come from the germline V gene. The CDR3 coding sequence is TGTGCCAGCAGCGTACTAGCGGGGGTACAAGAGACCCAGTACTTC. This translates into CASSVLAGVQETQYF.

The genes are TRBV4-3 and TRBJ1-4, with TRBD1 as a possible D gene (5 bases). Germline CDR1 reads LGHNA; CDR2 reads YSLEER. Trimming removed 4 bases at V and 6 bases at J, with 18 bases between. The CDR3 sequence is 16 residues long. Written as DNA, the CDR3 is TGCGCCAGCAGCCTAGGGCCGGGACGGGGGGATGAAAAACTGTTTTTT. Amino acid sequence: CASSLGPGRGDEKLFF.

The chain links TRBV7-9 to TRBJ1-1, with 7 positions matching TRBD1. This CDR3 region has 13 residues. Germline CDR1 reads SEHNR; CDR2 reads FQNEAQ (reference sequence). Trimming removed 3 bases from V and 6 bases from J; junction bases left unmatched: 4. The CDR3 sequence: CASSLATGSEAFF. The CDR3 coding sequence is TGTGCCAGCAGCTTGGCGACAGGGTCTGAAGCTTTCTTT.

A single count supports this clone. The chain has TRBV18 and TRBJ2-3; 12 bases map to TRBD2. V was clipped by 0 bases and J by 5 bases; unmatched bases: 6. The CDR3 is made up of 17 amino acids. Germline CDR1 is KGHSH and CDR2 is LQKENI. CDR3: CASSPPTSGGPGDTQYF. CDR3 DNA sequence: TGTGCCAGCTCACCACCCACTAGCGGGGGGCCGGGAGATACGCAGTATTTT. Drawing the rest from reference TRBV18 and TRBJ2-3, the complete variable domain is NAGVMQNPRHLVRRRGQEARLRCSPMKGHSHVYWYRQLPEEGLKFMVYLQKENIIDESGMPKERFSAEFPKEGPSILRIQQVVRGDSAAYFCASSPPTSGGPGDTQYFGPGTRLTVL.

This chain uses TRBV20-1 with TRBJ1-5; 12 nucleotides line up with TRBD1. Per germline, CDR1 DFQATT and CDR2 SNEGSKA (reference sequence). Unmatched junction bases numbered 6, after V lost 3 bases and J lost 3 bases. This CDR3 is built from 16 residues. CDR3 loop: CSASKGTGGINQPQHF. DNA for the CDR3: TGCAGTGCTAGTAAGGGGACAGGGGGCATCAATCAGCCCCAGCATTTT.

This clone has more than one count but fewer than ten. The chain has TRBV28 and TRBJ1-1, with 7 bases matching TRBD1. After removal of 6 bases from V and 5 bases from J, the junction contained 3 bases not matched to a gene. The germline V gene encodes CDR1 MDHEN and CDR2 SYDVKM. The CDR3 covers 12 residues. CDR3 coding DNA: TGTGCCAGCAGCAGGGGGTGGACTGAAGCTTTCTTT. Its protein product is CASSRGWTEAFF.

The chain is built from TRBV11-2 and TRBJ1-4; 7 bases line up with TRBD1. The germline gives CDR1 SGHAT, CDR2 FQNNGV. CDR3 length: 15 amino acids. The V and J ends lost 5 bases and 7 bases, in that order; junction bases with no gene match: 10. The CDR3 reads CASSPTGLKGEKLFF. The CDR3 DNA sequence: TGTGCCAGCAGCCCGACAGGGTTAAAAGGTGAAAAACTGTTTTTT.

In its sample, this clone was seen a few times. The chain has TRBV27 and TRBJ1-2; 11 nucleotides line up with TRBD1. Germline lookup yields CDR1 MNHEY and CDR2 SMNVEV (reference sequence). There are 15 residues in the CDR3. V was clipped by 5 bases and J by 4 bases; unmatched bases: 6. The CDR3 here is CASSPDRGRTYGYTF. The CDR3 nucleotides are TGTGCCAGCAGTCCGGACAGGGGGCGCACCTATGGCTACACCTTC.

The V gene is TRBV28, the J gene TRBJ2-2; 10 bases match TRBD1. The CDR3 consists of 19 residues. CDR1 MDHEN and CDR2 SYDVKM come from the germline V gene. V lost 5 bases and J lost 4; bases outside the gene matches: 16. The CDR3 spells CASSLPGQGTSFITGELFF. The CDR3 coding sequence is TGTGCCAGCAGTCTTCCGGGACAGGGGACGTCCTTTATCACCGGGGAGCTGTTTTTT.

The chain links TRBV6-7 to TRBJ2-1; 10 positions agree with TRBD2. TRBV6-7 has ORF status, its function being uncertain. With V trimmed by 4 bases and J by 1 base, 13 bases remained unmatched. The CDR3 consists of 19 residues. CDR3 DNA: TGTGCCAGCAGTTCCCGAGGGCTAGCGGGGGAGGTTTCCTACAATGAGCAGTTCTTC. It is translated as CASSSRGLAGEVSYNEQFF.

This clone was counted a few times. The chain recombines TRBV5-1 with TRBJ1-1, with 7 positions matching TRBD1. The CDR3 covers 14 residues. The V gene end was trimmed by 0 bases and the J gene end by 3 bases; junction bases not matched to a gene: 2. Germline CDR1 SGHRS, CDR2 YFSETQ. CDR3 in amino acids: CASSLDGTDTEAFF. The CDR3 DNA reads TGCGCCAGCAGCTTGGACGGGACAGACACTGAAGCTTTCTTT. The whole variable domain, remainder taken from reference TRBV5-1 and TRBJ1-1, is KAGVTQTPRYLIKTRGQQVTLSCSPISGHRSVSWYQQTPGQGLQFLFEYFSETQRNKGNFPGRFSGRQFSNSRSEMNVSTLELGDSALYLCASSLDGTDTEAFFGQGTRLTVV.

The V call is TRBV7-2, the J call TRBJ1-2; TRBD1 might be the D (6 bases). Trimming cost V 5 bases and J 8 bases, with 12 bases left between them. Germline V CDR1 and CDR2: SGHTA, FQGNSA. This CDR3 spans 12 amino acids. The chain's CDR3 is CASSPGGGGYTF. In nucleotides, the CDR3 is TGTGCCAGCAGCCCAGGTGGGGGCGGCTACACCTTC. The full variable domain, rest sourced from reference TRBV7-2 and TRBJ1-2, is GAGVSQSPSNKVTEKGKDVELRCDPISGHTALYWYRQSLGQGLEFLIYFQGNSAPDKSGLPSDRFSAERTGGSVSTLTIQRTQQEDSAVYLCASSPGGGGYTFGSGTRLTVV.

The chain joins TRBV6-5 to TRBJ1-2; 8 bases map to TRBD1. Per the germline V gene, CDR1 is MNHEY and CDR2 is SVGAGI. This CDR3 region has 13 residues. J was trimmed by 7 bases and V by 6 bases; bases with no gene match: 7. CDR3 region: CASRTGQVSGYTF. DNA for the CDR3: TGTGCCAGCAGAACGGGACAGGTCTCTGGCTACACCTTC.

The chain uses TRBV29-1 and TRBJ1-4; 9 bases agree with TRBD1. With V trimmed by 7 bases and J by 3 bases, 6 bases remained unmatched. The CDR3 loop spans 14 amino acids. Germline V gene lookup returns CDR1 SQVTM and CDR2 ANQGSEA. CDR3 bases: TGCAGCGCCGGGACAGGGCTGGCTAATGAAAAACTGTTTTTT. This encodes CSAGTGLANEKLFF.

The genes are TRBV6-5 and TRBJ1-6; possibly TRBD1 for D (6 bases). The V gene lost 6 bases and the J gene lost 5 bases, with 14 bases spanning the gap. CDR1 is MNHEY and CDR2 is SVGAGI in the germline V gene. The CDR3 spans 15 residues. CDR3 sequence: CASRTAGADNSPLHF. The CDR3 DNA is TGTGCCAGCAGGACAGCGGGGGCAGATAATTCACCCCTCCACTTT.

The sample holds a few counts of this clone. The rearrangement links TRBV27 to TRBJ1-1, with D possibly being TRBD1 (5 bases). CDR3 length equals 16 residues. Trimming took off 5 bases at V and 0 bases at J, with 16 bases between the two ends. The germline V gene has CDR1 MNHEY and CDR2 SMNVEV (reference sequence). CDR3 in DNA: TGTGCCAGCAGTAGGCTAGGGGCCCGCTTGAACACTGAAGCTTTCTTT. It codes for CASSRLGARLNTEAFF.

The V call is TRBV6-2 or TRBV6-3, the J call TRBJ2-2; 9 nucleotides match TRBD2. The length of the CDR3 is 14 residues. CDR1 MNHEY and CDR2 SVGEGT come from the germline V gene. V lost 5 bases to trimming and J lost 5 bases; unmatched junction nucleotides: 3. For the CDR3, the DNA is TGTGCCAGCAGTATAGCGGGGGCAACCGGGGAGCTGTTTTTT. Translation: CASSIAGATGELFF.